This TCR beta chain is drawn from a study of cytomegalovirus exposure and HLA in healthy donors. In regard to this clone: Its antigen is not known. The same CDR3 is also encoded by other DNA sequences in this sample.

Notes on the study in general: An apparent linkage of common viral pathogens to several of the most significant clusters emerged in a later analysis. Compared with the approximately 670-donor mean, an Asian-associated ancestry cluster reportedly had fewer N-insertions, according to a later analysis.

In the PCR, 60 Vbeta and 13 Jbeta primers were used. Profiled with immunoSEQ multiplex PCR; TCRdb holds only in-frame clones, not every one. Of around 150,000 clones listed, over 60% were seen once; the top ten hold around 3%. V shed 3 bases and J shed 0 bases, with 8 bases lying between them. CDR1 and CDR2 (germline): LNHDA, SQIVND (reference sequence). This CDR3 comprises 14 residues. The chain joins TRBV19 to TRBJ1-1; D perhaps matches TRBD1 (5 bases). Source material: PBMCs. This TCR came from a woman aged 30 to 39 in good health and CMV-seropositive. The chain's CDR3 is CASSIQGMNTEAFF. CDR3 nucleotide sequence: TGTGCCAGTAGTATCCAGGGAATGAACACTGAAGCTTTCTTT.